One and the same sample provided the 2 T cell receptor beta chains below, sequenced in a study of regulatory T cells in long-lasting Graves disease. To make TCR beta libraries, researchers used iRepertoire HTBI primers and Arm-PCR of CDR3 regions. MiXCR, applied by TCRdb to the multiplex PCR reads, yields one record per CDR3 protein. Of about 500,000 distinct CDR3 sequences in the sample, approximately 12% are singletons; the top ten hold 7.5% to 9%. Time point noted: newly diagnosed GD, antithyroid drugs for less than 3 months. TCR sequences were obtained from RNA taken from PBMCs. These data were also reused for a study on T cells in Graves' hyperthyroidism and ophthalmopathy.

This specimen was peripheral blood mononuclear cells (PBMCs), taken at new diagnosis, from a patient treated with antithyroid drugs. The source of these receptors is a woman in her 30s with Graves disease.

This clonotype was seen at least ten times. The V call is TRBV7-2, the J call TRBJ1-2; D might be TRBD1 (5 bases). V was pared by 3 bases and J by 6 bases, with 8 bases between. Germline V gene lookup returns CDR1 SGHTA and CDR2 FQGNSA. CDR3 size: 12 residues. This chain's CDR3 is CASSFKGNGYTF. CDR3 nucleotide sequence: TGTGCCAGCAGCTTCAAGGGGAATGGCTACACCTTC.

About this clonotype itself: A much bigger clone sits one base away, suggesting this may be a read error. The chain couples TRBV20-1 to TRBJ1-5, with 8 bases matching TRBD1. CDR1 DFQATT and CDR2 SNEGSKA come from the germline V gene (reference sequence). The CDR3 has 17 amino acids. The CDR3 DNA sequence: TGCAGTGCTAGCCCTTGGGACAGGCCATATAGCAATCAGCCCCAGCGTTTT. Its translation is CSASPWDRPYSNQPQRF.